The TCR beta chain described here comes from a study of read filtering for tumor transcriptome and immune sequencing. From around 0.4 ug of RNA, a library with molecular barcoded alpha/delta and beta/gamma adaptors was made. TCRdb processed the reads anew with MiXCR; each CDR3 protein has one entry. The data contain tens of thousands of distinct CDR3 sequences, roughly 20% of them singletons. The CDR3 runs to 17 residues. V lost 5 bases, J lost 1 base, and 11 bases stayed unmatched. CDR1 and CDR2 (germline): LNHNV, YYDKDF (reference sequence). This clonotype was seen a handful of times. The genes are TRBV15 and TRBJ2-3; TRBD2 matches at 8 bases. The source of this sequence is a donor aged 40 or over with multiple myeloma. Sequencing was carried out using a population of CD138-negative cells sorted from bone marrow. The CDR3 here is CATSGPGGSGGTDTQYF. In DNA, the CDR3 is TGTGCCACCAGCGGACCTGGGGGTAGCGGGGGCACAGATACGCAGTATTTT.